Sequencing of this T cell receptor beta chain was carried out in a study of cytomegalovirus exposure and HLA in healthy donors. Study-wide context: Unique TCRs numbering around 85 million, obtained from HLA-typed donors, made up an early data release.

Comment on this clone: What it binds is unknown.

Healthy bone marrow donors made up the donor group. V gave up 0 bases and J gave up 1 base, with 8 bases separating them. Germline V CDR1 and CDR2: LGHNA, YNFKEQ. The CDR3 is 15 residues long. The PCR contained 60 Vbeta and 13 Jbeta primers. TCRdb keeps only in-frame clones here, not all; method: immunoSEQ multiplex PCR. The table includes 120,000 or so clones, around 75% detected once. General study points: Cytomegalovirus-associated TCR beta chains were listed, numbering 164. Some V segments, TRBV6-2 and TRBV6-3 among them, were indistinguishable and were therefore excluded.

What was sequenced was PBMCs. This sequence was found in a woman aged 45-59 years in good health and CMV-seropositive. The chain carries TRBV4-2 and TRBJ2-3; D might be TRBD2 (6 bases). CDR3 residues: CASSQEGGGTDTQYF. The CDR3 DNA sequence: TGTGCCAGCAGCCAAGAGGGAGGAGGCACAGATACGCAGTATTTT.